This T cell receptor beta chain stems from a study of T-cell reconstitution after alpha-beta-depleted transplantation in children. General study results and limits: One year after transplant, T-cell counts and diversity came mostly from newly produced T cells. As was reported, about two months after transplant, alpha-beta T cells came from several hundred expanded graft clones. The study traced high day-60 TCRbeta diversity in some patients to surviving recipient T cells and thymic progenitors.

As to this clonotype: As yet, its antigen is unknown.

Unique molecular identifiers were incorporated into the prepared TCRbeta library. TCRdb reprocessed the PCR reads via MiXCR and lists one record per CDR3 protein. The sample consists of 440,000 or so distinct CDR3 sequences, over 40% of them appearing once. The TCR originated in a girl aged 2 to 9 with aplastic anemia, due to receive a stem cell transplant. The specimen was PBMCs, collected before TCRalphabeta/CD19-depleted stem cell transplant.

The DNA of the CDR3 is TGTGCCACCAGCAATCTAGCGGGAGGCTCGGGCACAGATACGCAGTATTTT. Translation: CATSNLAGGSGTDTQYF. The chain couples TRBV15 to TRBJ2-3; 11 bases fit TRBD2. CDR3 length: 17 residues. The V gene end was trimmed by 4 bases and the J gene end by 1 base; junction bases not matched to a gene: 7. Germline values: CDR1 LNHNV, CDR2 YYDKDF (reference sequence). Full variable domain (remainder filled in from reference TRBV15 and TRBJ2-3): DAMVIQNPRYQVTQFGKPVTLSCSQTLNHNVMYWYQQKSSQAPKLLFHYYDKDFNNEADTPDNFQSRRPNTSFCFLDIRSPGLGDTAMYLCATSNLAGGSGTDTQYFGPGTRLTVL.